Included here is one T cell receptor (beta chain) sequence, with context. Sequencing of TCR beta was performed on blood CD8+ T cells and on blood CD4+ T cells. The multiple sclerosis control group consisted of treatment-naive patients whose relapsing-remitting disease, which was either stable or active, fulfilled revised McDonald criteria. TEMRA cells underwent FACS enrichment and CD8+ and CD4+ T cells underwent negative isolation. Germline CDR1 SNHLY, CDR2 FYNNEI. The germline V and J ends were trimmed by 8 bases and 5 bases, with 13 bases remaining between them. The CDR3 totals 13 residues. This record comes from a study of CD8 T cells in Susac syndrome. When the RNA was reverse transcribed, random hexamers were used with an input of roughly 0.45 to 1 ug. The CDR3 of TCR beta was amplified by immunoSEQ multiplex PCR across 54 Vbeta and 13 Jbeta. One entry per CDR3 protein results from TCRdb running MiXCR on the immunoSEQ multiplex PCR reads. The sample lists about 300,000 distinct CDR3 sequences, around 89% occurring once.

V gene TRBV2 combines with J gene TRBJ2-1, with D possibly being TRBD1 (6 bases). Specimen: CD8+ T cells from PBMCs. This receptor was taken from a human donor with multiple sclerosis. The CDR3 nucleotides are TGTGCCAGCCTCACCAGGGGTAACAATGAGCAGTTCTTC. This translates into CASLTRGNNEQFF.